This record covers a single T cell receptor (beta chain). This sample stems from a study of metastatic and nonmetastatic thyroid tumors. Among the patients, none had received any treatment before thyroid surgery. TCRdb reassembled clones from the PCR reads with MiXCR. The sample lists around 50,000 clones; roughly 29% were seen once. This clonotype was obtained from a female donor with papillary thyroid cancer or a benign thyroid nodule (not recorded which). Some clones in this sample may be carry-over from other donors' samples. Sample: blood.

The CDR3 DNA is TGCAGTGCTAGAGGGTCAGGGGAGACCCAGTACTTC. Translating it yields CSARGSGETQYF. The V call is TRBV20-1, the J call TRBJ2-5; a weak D match, TRBD1 (5 bases). The length of the CDR3 is 12 residues. Germline assignment: CDR1 DFQATT and CDR2 SNEGSKA (reference sequence). V gave up 1 base and J gave up 5 bases, with 8 bases separating them.